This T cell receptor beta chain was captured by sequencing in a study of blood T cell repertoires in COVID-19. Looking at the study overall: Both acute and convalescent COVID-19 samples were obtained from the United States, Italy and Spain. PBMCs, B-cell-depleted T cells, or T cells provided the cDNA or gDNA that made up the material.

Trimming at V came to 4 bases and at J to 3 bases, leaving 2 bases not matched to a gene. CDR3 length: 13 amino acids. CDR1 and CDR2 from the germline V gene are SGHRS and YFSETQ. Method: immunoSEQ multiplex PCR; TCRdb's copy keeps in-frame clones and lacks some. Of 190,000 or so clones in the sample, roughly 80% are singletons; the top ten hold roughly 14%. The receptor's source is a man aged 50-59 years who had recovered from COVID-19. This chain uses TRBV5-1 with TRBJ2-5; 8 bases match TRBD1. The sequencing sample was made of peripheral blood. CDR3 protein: CASSPTGEETQYF. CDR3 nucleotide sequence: TGCGCCAGCAGCCCGACAGGGGAAGAGACCCAGTACTTC.